This T cell receptor beta chain was identified in a study of glioma-infiltrating T cells. Study overall: Glioblastomas were WHO grade IV, sampled at first diagnosis; low-grade were grade II. Overall study results and limits: Shared blood CDR3 signature motifs marked patients with low tissue-blood divergence. Very few CDR3 sequences were shared between tissue and blood. Non-neoplastic patients had below-expected tissue-blood divergence, while all gliomas exceeded expectation.

As concerns this clonotype: Its matching antigen is unknown. The junction shows a germline mismatch at one end, possibly a read error.

Germline CDR1 DFQATT, CDR2 SNEGSKA (reference sequence). CDR3 length equals 14 residues. The iRepertoire nested amplicon-rescue multiplex PCR amplified TCR alpha and beta CDR3s from RNA. Via MiXCR, TCRdb re-called the multiplex PCR reads, giving one row per CDR3 protein. The table records 300,000 to 450,000 distinct CDR3 sequences, approximately 42% of them present only once. V and J are TRBV20-1 and TRBJ1-1; 9 bases match TRBD1. The source of this sequence is a human donor with low-grade glioma or glioblastoma, undergoing nonglioma brain surgery, or in good health (not recorded which). The sequenced sample consisted of glioma tissue, nonneoplastic brain tissue, or PBMCs (not recorded which). CDR3 coding DNA: TGCATTGCTAGAAGCGAGACAGGGGGGACTGAAGCTTTCTTT. Protein product: CIARSETGGTEAFF.